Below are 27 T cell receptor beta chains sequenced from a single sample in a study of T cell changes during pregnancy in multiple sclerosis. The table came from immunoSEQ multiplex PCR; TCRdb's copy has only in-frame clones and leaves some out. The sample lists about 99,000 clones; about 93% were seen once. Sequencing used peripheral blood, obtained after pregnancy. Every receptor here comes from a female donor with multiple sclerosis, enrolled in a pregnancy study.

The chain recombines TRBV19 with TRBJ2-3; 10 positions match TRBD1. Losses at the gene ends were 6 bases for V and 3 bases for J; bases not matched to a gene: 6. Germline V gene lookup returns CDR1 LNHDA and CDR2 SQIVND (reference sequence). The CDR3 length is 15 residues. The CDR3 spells CASSPGQGSTDTQYF. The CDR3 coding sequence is TGTGCCAGTAGCCCGGGACAGGGGTCGACAGATACGCAGTATTTT.

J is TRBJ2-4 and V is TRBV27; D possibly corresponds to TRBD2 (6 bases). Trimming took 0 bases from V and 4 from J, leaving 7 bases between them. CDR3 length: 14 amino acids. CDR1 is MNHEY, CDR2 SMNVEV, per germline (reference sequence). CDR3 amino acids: CASSLSGGKNIQYF. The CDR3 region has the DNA TGTGCCAGCAGTTTATCGGGGGGAAAAAACATTCAGTACTTC.

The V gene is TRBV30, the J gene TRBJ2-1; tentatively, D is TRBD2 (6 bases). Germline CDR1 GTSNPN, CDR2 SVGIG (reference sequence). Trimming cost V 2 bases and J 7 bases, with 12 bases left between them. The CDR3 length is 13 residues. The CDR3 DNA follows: TGTGCCTGGAGTCACAGGCGGGGTAATGAGCAGTTCTTC. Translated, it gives CAWSHRRGNEQFF.

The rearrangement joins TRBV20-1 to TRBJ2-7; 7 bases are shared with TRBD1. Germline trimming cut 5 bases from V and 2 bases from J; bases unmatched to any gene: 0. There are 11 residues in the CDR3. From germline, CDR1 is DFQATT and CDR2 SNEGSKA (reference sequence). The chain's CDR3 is CSAGTAYEQYF. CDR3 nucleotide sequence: TGCAGTGCTGGGACAGCCTACGAGCAGTACTTC.

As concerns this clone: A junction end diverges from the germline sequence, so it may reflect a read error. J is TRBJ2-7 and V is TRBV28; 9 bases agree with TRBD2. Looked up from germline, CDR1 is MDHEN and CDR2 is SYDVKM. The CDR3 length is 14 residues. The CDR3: CASRAGTSLVGMLF. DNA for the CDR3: TGTGCCAGCAGGGCCGGGACTAGCCTGGTGGGTATGCTGTTC.

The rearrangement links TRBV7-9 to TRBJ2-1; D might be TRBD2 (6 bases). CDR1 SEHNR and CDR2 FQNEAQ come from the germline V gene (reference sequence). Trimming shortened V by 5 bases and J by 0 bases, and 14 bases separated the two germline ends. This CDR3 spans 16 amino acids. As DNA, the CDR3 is TGTGCCAGCAGCCCCGCCGGGGGATACTCCTACAATGAGCAGTTCTTC. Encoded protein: CASSPAGGYSYNEQFF.

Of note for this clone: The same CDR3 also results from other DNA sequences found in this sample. This chain's CDR3 is CASSLVGSYEQYF. CDR3 bases: TGCGCCAGCAGCTTGGTGGGCAGCTACGAGCAGTACTTC. This chain connects TRBV5-1 to TRBJ2-7; D gene unclear. The germline V gene has CDR1 SGHRS and CDR2 YFSETQ. The CDR3 is 13 residues long. V was pared by 0 bases and J by 3 bases, with 7 bases between.

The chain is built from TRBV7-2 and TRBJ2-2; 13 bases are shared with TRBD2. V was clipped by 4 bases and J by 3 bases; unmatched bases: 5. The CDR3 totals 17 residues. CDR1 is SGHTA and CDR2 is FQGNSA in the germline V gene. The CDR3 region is CASSSPLAGGDTGELFF. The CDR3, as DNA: TGTGCCAGCAGCTCCCCACTAGCGGGAGGGGACACCGGGGAGCTGTTTTTT.

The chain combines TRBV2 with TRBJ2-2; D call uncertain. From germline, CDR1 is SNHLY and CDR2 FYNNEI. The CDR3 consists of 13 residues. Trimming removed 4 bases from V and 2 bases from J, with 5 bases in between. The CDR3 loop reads CASSVYNTGELFF. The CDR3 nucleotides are TGTGCCAGCAGTGTCTATAACACCGGGGAGCTGTTTTTT.

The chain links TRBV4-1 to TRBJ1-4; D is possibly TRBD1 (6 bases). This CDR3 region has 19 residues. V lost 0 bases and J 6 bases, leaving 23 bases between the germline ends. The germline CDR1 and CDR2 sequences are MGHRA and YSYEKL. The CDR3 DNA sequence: TGCGCCAGCAGCCAAGATAGGACAGACCCATTTCTAGGCGATGAAAAACTGTTTTTT. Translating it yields CASSQDRTDPFLGDEKLFF.

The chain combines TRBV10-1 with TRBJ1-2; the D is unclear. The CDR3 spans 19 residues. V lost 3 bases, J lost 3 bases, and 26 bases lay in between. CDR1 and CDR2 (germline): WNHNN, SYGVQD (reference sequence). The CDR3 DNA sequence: TGCGCCAGCAGTGAATTTCTTCCCCCGGGGAGATACCCTTACTATGGCTACACCTTC. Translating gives CASSEFLPPGRYPYYGYTF.

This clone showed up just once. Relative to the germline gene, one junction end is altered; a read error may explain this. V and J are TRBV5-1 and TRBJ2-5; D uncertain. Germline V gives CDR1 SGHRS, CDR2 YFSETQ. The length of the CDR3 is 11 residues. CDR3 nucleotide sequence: TGCGCCAGCAGGTTGGCGGAGACCCAGTACTTC. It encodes CASRLAETQYF.

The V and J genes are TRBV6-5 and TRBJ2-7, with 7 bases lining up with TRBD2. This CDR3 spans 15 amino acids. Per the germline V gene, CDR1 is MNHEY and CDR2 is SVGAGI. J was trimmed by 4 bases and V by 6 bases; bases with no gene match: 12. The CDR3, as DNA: TGTGCCAGCAGCGAACCTAGTTGGGGAGGGTACGAGCAGTACTTC. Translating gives CASSEPSWGGYEQYF.

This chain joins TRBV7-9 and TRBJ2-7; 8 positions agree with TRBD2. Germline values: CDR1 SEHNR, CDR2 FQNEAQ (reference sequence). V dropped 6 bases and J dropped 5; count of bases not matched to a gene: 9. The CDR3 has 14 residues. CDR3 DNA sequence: TGTGCCAGCAGGCCCGGGACTAGGGTCGACGAGCAGTACTTC. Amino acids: CASRPGTRVDEQYF.

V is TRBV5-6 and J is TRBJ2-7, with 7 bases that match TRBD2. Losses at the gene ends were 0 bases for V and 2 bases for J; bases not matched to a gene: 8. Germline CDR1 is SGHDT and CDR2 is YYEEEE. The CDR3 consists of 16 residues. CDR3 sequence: CASSLEEERDPYEQYF. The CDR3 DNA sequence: TGTGCCAGCAGCTTGGAGGAGGAGCGGGACCCCTACGAGCAGTACTTC.

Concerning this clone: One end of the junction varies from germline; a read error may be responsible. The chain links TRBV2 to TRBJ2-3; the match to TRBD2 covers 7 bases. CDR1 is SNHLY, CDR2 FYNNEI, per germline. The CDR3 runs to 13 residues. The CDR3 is CASTTSVADTQYF. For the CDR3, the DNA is TGTGCAAGCACAACTAGCGTAGCAGATACGCAGTATTTT.

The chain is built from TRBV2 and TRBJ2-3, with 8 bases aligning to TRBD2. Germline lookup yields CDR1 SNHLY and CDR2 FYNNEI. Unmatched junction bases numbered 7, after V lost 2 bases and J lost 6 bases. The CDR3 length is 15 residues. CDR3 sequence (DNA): TGTGCCAGCAGTGAATGGAGCGGGAGTATGGATACGCAGTATTTT. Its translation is CASSEWSGSMDTQYF.

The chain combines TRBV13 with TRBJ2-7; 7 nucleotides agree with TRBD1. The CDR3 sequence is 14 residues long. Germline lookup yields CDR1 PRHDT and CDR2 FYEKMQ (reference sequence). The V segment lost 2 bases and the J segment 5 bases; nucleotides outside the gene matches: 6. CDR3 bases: TGTGCCAGCAGCTTATCAAGACAGGGCCACGAGCAGTACTTC. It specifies CASSLSRQGHEQYF. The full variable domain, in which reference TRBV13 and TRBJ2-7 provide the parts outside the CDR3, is AAGVIQSPRHLIKEKRETATLKCYPIPRHDTVYWYQQGPGQDPQFLISFYEKMQSDKGSIPDRFSAQQFSDYHSELNMSSLELGDSALYFCASSLSRQGHEQYFGPGTRLTVT.

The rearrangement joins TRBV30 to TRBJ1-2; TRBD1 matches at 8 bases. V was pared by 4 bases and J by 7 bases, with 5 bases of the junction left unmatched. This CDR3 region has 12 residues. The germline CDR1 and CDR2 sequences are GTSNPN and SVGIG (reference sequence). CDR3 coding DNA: TGTGCCTGGAACCTACAGGGGGTTGGCTACACCTTC. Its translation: CAWNLQGVGYTF.

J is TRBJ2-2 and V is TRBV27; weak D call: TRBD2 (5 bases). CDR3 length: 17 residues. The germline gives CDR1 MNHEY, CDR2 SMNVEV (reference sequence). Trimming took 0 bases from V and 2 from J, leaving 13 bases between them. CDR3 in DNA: TGTGCCAGCAGTTTATCGCGAAGCGGAGCTAACACCGGGGAGCTGTTTTTT. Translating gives CASSLSRSGANTGELFF.

The CDR3 sequence: CASLDRGTYSNQPQHF. CDR3 bases: TGTGCCAGCTTGGACAGGGGAACGTATAGCAATCAGCCCCAGCATTTT. This chain uses TRBV19 with TRBJ1-5; 9 bases map to TRBD1. Trimming took 9 bases from V and 0 from J; bases not matched to a gene: 9. The CDR3 length is 16 residues. From germline, CDR1 is LNHDA and CDR2 SQIVND (reference sequence). The variable domain in full, with the rest retrieved from reference TRBV19 and TRBJ1-5, is DGGITQSPKYLFRKEGQNVTLSCEQNLNHDAMYWYRQDPGQGLRLIYYSQIVNDFQKGDIAEGYSVSREKKESFPLTVTSAQKNPTAFYLCASLDRGTYSNQPQHFGDGTRLSIL.

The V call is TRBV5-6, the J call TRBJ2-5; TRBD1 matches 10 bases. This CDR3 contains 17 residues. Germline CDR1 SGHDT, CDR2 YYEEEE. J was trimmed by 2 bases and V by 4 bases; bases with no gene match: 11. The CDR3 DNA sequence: TGTGCCAGCAGCGACGGGACAGGGGAATGGATTCAAGAGACCCAGTACTTC. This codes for CASSDGTGEWIQETQYF. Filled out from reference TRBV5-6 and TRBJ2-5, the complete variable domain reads DAGVTQSPTHLIKTRGQQVTLRCSPKSGHDTVSWYQQALGQGPQFIFQYYEEEERQRGNFPDRFSGHQFPNYSSELNVNALLLGDSALYLCASSDGTGEWIQETQYFGPGTRLLVL.

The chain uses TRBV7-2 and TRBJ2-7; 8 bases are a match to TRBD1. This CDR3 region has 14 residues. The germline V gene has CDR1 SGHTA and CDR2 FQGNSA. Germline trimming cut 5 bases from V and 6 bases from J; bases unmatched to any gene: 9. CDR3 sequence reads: CASSRDRSLREQYF. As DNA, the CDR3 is TGTGCCAGCAGCCGGGACAGGTCCCTACGCGAGCAGTACTTC.

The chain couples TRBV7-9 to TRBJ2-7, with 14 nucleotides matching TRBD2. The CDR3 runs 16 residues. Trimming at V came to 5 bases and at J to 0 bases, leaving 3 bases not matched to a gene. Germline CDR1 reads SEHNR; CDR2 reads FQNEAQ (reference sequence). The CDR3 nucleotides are TGTGCCAGCAGCGGGGGACTAGCGGGGGTCTCCTACGAGCAGTACTTC. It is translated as CASSGGLAGVSYEQYF.

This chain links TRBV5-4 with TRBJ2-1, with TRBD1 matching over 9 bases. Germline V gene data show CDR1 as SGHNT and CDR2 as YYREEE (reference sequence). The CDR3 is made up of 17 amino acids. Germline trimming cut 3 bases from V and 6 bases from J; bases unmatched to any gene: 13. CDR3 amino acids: CASSSPITGTGTNEQFF. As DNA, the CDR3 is TGTGCCAGCAGCTCACCAATCACCGGGACAGGGACCAATGAGCAGTTCTTC.

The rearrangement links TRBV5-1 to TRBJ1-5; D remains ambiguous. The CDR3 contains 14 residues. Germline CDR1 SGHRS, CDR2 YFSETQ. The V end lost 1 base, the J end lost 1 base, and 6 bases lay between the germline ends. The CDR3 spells CASSLRESNQPQHF. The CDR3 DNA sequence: TGCGCCAGCAGCTTGAGGGAGAGCAATCAGCCCCAGCATTTT.

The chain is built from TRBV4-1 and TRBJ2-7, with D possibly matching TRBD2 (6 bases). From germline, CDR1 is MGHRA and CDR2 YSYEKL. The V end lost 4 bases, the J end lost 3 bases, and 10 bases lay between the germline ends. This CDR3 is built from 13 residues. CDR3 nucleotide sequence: TGCGCCAGCAGCCCTAGCGAGGGCTACGAGCAGTACTTC. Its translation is CASSPSEGYEQYF.